This TCR beta chain came from a study of tumor-infiltrating lymphocytes in primary liver carcinoma. Starting material of around 490 ng total RNA yielded TCR beta cDNA via a constant-region primer. ARM-PCR, slightly modified, supplied the TCR beta libraries through three nested multiplex PCR rounds. Use of TRBV1-TRBV30 forward primers with a C-beta reverse primer characterized the first two PCR rounds, which lasted about 9 cycles each. TCRdb passed the multiplex PCR reads through MiXCR, listing each CDR3 protein once. The sample yields about 190,000 distinct CDR3 sequences, about 85% seen once. In regard to this clonotype: This may stem from a read error, because a much larger clone lies one nucleotide away.

Co-extracted RNA and DNA came from approximately 20-30 mg of unsorted bulk tissue. The CDR3 is made up of 14 amino acids. CDR1 is MDHEN, CDR2 SYDVKM, per germline. Trimming at V came to 8 bases and at J to 1 base, leaving 6 bases not matched to a gene. The source is a man in his forties with primary liver carcinoma and hepatitis B virus infection. Sequencing used tumor tissue from primary liver carcinoma. The chain couples TRBV28 to TRBJ2-3; the match to TRBD2 covers 7 bases. The CDR3 sequence is CASVEAGRTDTQYF. Here the CDR3 DNA reads TGTGCCAGCGTAGAAGCGGGACGCACAGATACGCAGTATTTT.